This entry features one T cell receptor (beta chain) sequence. This CDR3 comprises 15 residues. The junction had 11 bases not matched to a gene; V was cut back by 4 bases and J by 8 bases. In germline, CDR1 is WNHNN, CDR2 SYGVQD (reference sequence). The data were obtained in a study of identical twins. Via MiXCR, TCRdb re-called the 5' RACE reads, giving one row per CDR3 protein. The sample lists around 530,000 distinct CDR3 sequences, approximately 16% seen once, with nearly 0.45% in the top ten. This sample also belongs to another study, concerning yellow fever vaccine responses in identical twins.

Sequencing used CD4+ T cells sorted from blood. The V gene is TRBV10-1, the J gene TRBJ2-1, with 7 bases fitting TRBD1. This receptor was taken from a woman aged 18-30 years in good health. CDR3 coding DNA: TGCGCCAGCAGTGGGGACGGGACAGACCGGGATGAGCAGTTCTTC. This gives the protein CASSGDGTDRDEQFF.